The present T cell receptor (beta chain) was sequenced within a study of T cells in Graves' hyperthyroidism and ophthalmopathy. In this sample, this clonotype turned up many times. Amplified TCR beta CDR3 regions came from RNA transcripts. During a first-round RT-PCR of the TCR CDR3, the HTBI primer set was used. Via MiXCR, TCRdb re-called the multiplex PCR reads, giving one row per CDR3 protein. This sample carries some 800,000 distinct CDR3 sequences, 38% of them seen once, and the ten largest clones take 7.5% to 9.5%. Trimming shortened V by 5 bases and J by 4 bases, and 20 bases separated the two germline ends. Germline CDR1 reads SGHTA; CDR2 reads FQGNSA. This CDR3 is built from 16 residues.

The chain is built from TRBV7-2 and TRBJ1-2; D is possibly TRBD1 (6 bases). The clonotype was recovered from a man in his late teens or twenties with Graves' hyperthyroidism. Material: blood. CDR3 bases: TGTGCCAGCAGCCCCAACGTCGGGGGGCGAAGCTATGGCTACACCTTC. This translates into CASSPNVGGRSYGYTF.